Given below is one T cell receptor (beta chain) in context. Its target is unknown. This specimen comes from a study of a mutant IDH1 vaccine in newly diagnosed glioma. About the research overall: Before enrollment, the patients had been treated with radiotherapy alone, temozolomide alone, or both together. Most of them had received both.

Time point denoted: week 23, last vaccination. A 20-mer mutant IDH1 peptide at 300 ug was injected subcutaneously with topical imiquimod. There were new WHO grade 3 or 4 astrocytomas in the donors, and these were IDH1-mutant and ATRX-lost. Trimming stripped 0 bases from V and 2 bases from J, with 10 bases between. The CDR3 loop spans 16 amino acids. Germline V lookup: CDR1 LNHNV, CDR2 YYDKDF (reference sequence). Libraries were prepared by immunoSEQ multiplex PCR; TCRdb keeps only in-frame clonotypes and omits some of them. This sample carries some 33,000 clones, around 89% of them seen once, and the ten largest clones take around 2.5%. Study observations and caveats: The study observed vaccine-induced immune responses in 90% to 95% of patients. Pseudoprogression appeared independent of alterations in top peripheral clonotypes.

The material was PBMCs, obtained from a glioma patient whose treatment included an IDH1 peptide vaccine. The clonotype originates from a man in his forties with glioma. The chain couples TRBV15 to TRBJ2-2; D is undetermined. The CDR3: CATSREAQANTGELFF. The DNA of the CDR3 is TGTGCCACCAGCAGAGAGGCCCAAGCCAACACCGGGGAGCTGTTTTTT.